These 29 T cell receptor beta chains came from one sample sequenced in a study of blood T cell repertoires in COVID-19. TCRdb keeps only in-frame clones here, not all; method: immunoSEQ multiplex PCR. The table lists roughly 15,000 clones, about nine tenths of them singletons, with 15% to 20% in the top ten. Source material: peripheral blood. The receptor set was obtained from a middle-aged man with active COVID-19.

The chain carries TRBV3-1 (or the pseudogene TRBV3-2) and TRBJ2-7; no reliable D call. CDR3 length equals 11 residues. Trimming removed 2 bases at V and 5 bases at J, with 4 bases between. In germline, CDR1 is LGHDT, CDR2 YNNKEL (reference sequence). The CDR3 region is CASSQSHEQYF. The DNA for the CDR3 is TGTGCCAGCAGCCAAAGCCACGAGCAGTACTTC.

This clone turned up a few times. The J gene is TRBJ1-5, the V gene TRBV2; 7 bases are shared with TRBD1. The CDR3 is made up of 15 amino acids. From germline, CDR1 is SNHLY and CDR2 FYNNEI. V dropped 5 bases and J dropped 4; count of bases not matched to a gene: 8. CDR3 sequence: CASSSDRVGNQPQHF. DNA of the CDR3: TGTGCCAGCAGTTCCGACAGGGTCGGTAATCAGCCCCAGCATTTT. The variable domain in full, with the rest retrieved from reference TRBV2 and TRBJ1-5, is EPEVTQTPSHQVTQMGQEVILRCVPISNHLYFYWYRQILGQKVEFLVSFYNNEISEKSEIFDDQFSVERPDGSNFTLKIRSTKLEDSAMYFCASSSDRVGNQPQHFGDGTRLSIL.

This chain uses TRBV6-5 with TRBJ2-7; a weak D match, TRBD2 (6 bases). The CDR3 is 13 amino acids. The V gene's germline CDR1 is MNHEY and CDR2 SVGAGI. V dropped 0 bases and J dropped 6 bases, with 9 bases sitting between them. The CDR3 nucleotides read TGTGCCAGCAGTTACTCAAGGGGAGGCGAGCAGTACTTC. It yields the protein CASSYSRGGEQYF.

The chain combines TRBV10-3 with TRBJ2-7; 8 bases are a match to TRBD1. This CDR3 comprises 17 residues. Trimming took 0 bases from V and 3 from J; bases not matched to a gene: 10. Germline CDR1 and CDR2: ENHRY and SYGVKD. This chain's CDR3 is CAISESTPGGGIYEQYF. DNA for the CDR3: TGTGCCATCAGTGAGTCGACCCCAGGGGGCGGAATCTACGAGCAGTACTTC.

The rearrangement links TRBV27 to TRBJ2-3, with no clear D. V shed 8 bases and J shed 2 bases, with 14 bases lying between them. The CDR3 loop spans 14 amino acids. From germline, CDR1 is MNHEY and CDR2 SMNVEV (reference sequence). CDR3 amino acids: CASAQKKPTDTQYF. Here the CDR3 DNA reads TGTGCCAGCGCACAGAAAAAACCCACAGATACGCAGTATTTT.

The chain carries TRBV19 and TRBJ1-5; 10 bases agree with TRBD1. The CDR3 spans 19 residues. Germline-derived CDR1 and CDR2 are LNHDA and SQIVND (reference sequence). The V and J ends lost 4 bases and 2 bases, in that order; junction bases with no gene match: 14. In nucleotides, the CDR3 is TGTGCCAGTAGTAGTGATGAAGGGACAGGGGTCAGGGGCAATCAGCCCCAGCATTTT. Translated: CASSSDEGTGVRGNQPQHF.

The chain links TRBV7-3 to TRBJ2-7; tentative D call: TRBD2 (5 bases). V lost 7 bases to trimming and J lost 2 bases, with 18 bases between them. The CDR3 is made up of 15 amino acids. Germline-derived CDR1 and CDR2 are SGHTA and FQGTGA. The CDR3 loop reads CASNKQSGSPYEQYF. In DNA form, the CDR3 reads TGTGCCAGCAACAAACAGTCGGGGAGCCCCTACGAGCAGTACTTC.

CDR3 DNA: TGTGCCATAGGGGACAGGGTCAACAATGAGCAGTTCTTC. Its translation: CAIGDRVNNEQFF. V gene TRBV3-1 (or the pseudogene TRBV3-2) combines with J gene TRBJ2-1; 9 bases agree with TRBD1. Germline loops: CDR1 LGHDT, CDR2 YNNKEL (reference sequence). The ends lost 10 bases at V and 5 bases at J; junction bases unmatched: 6. The CDR3 length is 13 residues.

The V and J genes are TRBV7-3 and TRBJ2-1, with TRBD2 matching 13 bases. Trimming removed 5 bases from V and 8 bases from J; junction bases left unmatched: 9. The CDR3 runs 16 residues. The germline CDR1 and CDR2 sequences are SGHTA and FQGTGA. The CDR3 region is CASSHGLAGAWDEQFF. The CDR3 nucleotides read TGTGCCAGCAGCCACGGACTAGCGGGAGCCTGGGATGAGCAGTTCTTC.

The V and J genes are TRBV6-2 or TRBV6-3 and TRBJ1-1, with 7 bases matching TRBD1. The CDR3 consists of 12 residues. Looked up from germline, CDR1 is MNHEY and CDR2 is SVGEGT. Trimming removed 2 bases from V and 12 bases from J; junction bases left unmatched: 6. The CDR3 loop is CASSYKGTVTFF. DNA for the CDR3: TGTGCCAGCAGTTACAAAGGGACAGTAACTTTCTTT.

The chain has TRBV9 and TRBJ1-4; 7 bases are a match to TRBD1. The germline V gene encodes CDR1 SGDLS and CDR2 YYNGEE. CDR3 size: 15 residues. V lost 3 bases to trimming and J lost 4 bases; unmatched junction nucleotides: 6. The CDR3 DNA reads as TGTGCCAGCAGCGCCGGACAGGTGAATAATGAAAAACTGTTTTTT. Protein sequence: CASSAGQVNNEKLFF.

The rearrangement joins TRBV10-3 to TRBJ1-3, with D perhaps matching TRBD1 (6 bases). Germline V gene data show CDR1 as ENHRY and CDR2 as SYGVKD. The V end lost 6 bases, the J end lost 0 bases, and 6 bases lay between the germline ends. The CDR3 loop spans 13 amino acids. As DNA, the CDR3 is TGTGCCATCAGGGACAGCTCTGGAAACACCATATATTTT. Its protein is CAIRDSSGNTIYF.

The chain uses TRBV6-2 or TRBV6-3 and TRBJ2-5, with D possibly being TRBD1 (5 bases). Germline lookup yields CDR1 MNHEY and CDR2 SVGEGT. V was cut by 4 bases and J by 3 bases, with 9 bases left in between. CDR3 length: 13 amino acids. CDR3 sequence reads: CASSWGREETQYF. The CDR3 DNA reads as TGTGCCAGCAGTTGGGGCAGAGAAGAGACCCAGTACTTC.

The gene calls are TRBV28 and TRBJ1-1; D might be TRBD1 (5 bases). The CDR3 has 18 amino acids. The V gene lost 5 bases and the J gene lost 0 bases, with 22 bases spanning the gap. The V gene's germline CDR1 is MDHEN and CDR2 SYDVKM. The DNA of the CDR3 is TGTGCCAGCAGTCCACCAACCCGACAGACTTTCATGAACACTGAAGCTTTCTTT. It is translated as CASSPPTRQTFMNTEAFF.

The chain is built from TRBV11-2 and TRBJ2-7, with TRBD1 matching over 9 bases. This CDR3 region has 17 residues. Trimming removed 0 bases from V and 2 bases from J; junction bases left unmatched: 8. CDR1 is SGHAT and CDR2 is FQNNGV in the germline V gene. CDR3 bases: TGTGCCAGCAGCTTAGAAGGCGGGGACAGGGCGACCTACGAGCAGTACTTC. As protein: CASSLEGGDRATYEQYF.

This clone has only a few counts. The CDR3 sequence is CASSPPGLAGFLGLYNEQFF. In nucleotides, the CDR3 is TGTGCCAGCAGTCCTCCGGGACTAGCGGGGTTTTTGGGCCTCTACAATGAGCAGTTCTTC. The chain combines TRBV28 with TRBJ2-1, with TRBD2 matching 13 bases. After removal of 5 bases from V and 3 bases from J, the junction contained 16 bases not matched to a gene. The CDR3 extends over 20 amino acids. The germline CDR1 and CDR2 sequences are MDHEN and SYDVKM.

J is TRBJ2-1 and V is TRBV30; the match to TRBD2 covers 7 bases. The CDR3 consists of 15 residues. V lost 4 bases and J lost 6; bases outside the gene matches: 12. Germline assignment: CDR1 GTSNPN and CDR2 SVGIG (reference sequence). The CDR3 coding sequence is TGTGCCTGGATAGGCGGGAGTAAACTCTCCAATGAGCAGTTCTTC. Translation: CAWIGGSKLSNEQFF.

The CDR3 here is CASSSRGFNTDTQYF. The CDR3, as DNA: TGCGCCAGCAGCTCCAGGGGGTTCAACACAGATACGCAGTATTTT. The V and J genes are TRBV5-1 and TRBJ2-3; 7 nucleotides align to TRBD1. The CDR3 is 15 amino acids. Germline loops: CDR1 SGHRS, CDR2 YFSETQ. V shed 3 bases and J 2 bases; nucleotides not matched to a gene: 6.

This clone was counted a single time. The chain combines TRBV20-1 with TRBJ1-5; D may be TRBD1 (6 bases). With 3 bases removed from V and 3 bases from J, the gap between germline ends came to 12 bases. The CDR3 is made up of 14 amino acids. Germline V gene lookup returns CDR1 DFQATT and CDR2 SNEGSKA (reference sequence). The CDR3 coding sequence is TGCAGTGCTAGTAGAACAGGGACCAATCAGCCCCAGCATTTT. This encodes CSASRTGTNQPQHF.

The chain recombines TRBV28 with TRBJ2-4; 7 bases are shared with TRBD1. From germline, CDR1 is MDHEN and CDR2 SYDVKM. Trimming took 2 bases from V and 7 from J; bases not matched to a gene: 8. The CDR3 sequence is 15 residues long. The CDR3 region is CASSLNRDRGNIQYF. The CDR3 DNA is TGTGCCAGCAGTTTAAACCGGGACAGAGGTAACATTCAGTACTTC.

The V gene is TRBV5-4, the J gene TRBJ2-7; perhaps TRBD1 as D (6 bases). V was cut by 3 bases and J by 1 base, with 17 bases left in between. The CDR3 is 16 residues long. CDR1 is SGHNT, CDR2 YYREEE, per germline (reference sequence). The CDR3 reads CASSWGRGGASYEQYF. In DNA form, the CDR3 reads TGTGCCAGCAGCTGGGGGCGTGGAGGTGCATCCTACGAGCAGTACTTC.

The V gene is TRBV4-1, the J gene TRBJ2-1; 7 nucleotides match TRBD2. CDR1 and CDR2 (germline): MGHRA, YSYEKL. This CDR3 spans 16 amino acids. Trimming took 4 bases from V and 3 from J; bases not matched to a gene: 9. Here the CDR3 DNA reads TGCGCCAGCAGCCCCGGTGTTAGCGGGTACTACAATGAGCAGTTCTTC. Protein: CASSPGVSGYYNEQFF.

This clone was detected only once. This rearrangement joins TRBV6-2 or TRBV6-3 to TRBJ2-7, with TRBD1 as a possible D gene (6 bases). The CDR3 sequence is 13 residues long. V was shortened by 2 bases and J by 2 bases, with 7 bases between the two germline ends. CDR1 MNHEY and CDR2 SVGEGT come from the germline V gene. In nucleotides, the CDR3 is TGTGCCAGCAGTTACCGGGACACCTACGAGCAGTACTTC. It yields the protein CASSYRDTYEQYF.

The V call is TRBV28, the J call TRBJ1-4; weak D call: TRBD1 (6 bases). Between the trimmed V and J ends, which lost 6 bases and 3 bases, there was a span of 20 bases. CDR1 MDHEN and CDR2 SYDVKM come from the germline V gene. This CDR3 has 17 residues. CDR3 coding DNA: TGTGCCAGCAGCCCCGTCGCGGGGGCGACTTCTAATGAAAAACTGTTTTTT. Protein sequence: CASSPVAGATSNEKLFF.

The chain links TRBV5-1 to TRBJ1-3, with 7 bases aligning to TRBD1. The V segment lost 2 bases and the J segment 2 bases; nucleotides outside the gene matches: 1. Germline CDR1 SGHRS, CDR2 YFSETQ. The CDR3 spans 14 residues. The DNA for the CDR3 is TGCGCCAGCAGCTTAGACAGGGCTGGAAACACCATATATTTT. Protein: CASSLDRAGNTIYF.

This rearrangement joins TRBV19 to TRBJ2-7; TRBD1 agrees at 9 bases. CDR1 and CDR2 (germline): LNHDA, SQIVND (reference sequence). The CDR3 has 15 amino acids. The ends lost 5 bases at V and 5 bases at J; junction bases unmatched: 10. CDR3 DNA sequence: TGTGCCAGTAGTCCTCGACAGGGGGGAAGGAACGAGCAGTACTTC. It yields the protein CASSPRQGGRNEQYF. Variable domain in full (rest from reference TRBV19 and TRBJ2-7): DGGITQSPKYLFRKEGQNVTLSCEQNLNHDAMYWYRQDPGQGLRLIYYSQIVNDFQKGDIAEGYSVSREKKESFPLTVTSAQKNPTAFYLCASSPRQGGRNEQYFGPGTRLTVT.

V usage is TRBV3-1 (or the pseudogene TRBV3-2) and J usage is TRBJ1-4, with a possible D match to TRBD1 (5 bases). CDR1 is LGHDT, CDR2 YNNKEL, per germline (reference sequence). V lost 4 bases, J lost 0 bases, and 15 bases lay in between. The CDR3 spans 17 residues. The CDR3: CASSPRQTTATNEKLFF. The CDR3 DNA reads TGTGCCAGCAGCCCCCGACAGACCACTGCAACTAATGAAAAACTGTTTTTT.

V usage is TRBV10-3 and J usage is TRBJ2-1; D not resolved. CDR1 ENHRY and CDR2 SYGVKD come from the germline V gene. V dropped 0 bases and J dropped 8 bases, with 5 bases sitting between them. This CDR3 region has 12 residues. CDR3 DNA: TGTGCCATCAGTGAGTCGGCTTATGAGCAGTTCTTC. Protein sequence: CAISESAYEQFF.

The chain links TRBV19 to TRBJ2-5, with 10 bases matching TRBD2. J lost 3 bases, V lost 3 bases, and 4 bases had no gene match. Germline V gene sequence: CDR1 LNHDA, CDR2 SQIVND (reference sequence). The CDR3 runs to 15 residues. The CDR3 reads CASSMGLAGEETQYF. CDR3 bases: TGTGCCAGTAGTATGGGGCTAGCGGGAGAAGAGACCCAGTACTTC.